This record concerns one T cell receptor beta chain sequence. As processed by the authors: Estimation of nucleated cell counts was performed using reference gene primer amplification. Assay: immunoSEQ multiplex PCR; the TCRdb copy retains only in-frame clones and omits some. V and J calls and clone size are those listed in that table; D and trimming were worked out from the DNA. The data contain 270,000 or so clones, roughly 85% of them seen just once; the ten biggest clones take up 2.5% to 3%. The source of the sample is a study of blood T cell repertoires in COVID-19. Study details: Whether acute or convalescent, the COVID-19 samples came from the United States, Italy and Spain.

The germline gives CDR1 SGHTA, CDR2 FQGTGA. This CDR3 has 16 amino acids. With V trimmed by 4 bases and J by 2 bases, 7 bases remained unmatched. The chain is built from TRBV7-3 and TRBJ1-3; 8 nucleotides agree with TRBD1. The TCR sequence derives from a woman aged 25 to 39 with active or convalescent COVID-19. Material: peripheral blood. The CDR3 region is CASSSTGQGAGNTIYF. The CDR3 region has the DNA TGTGCCAGCAGCTCCACTGGACAGGGCGCTGGAAACACCATATATTTT. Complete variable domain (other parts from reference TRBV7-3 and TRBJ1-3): GAGVSQTPSNKVTEKGKYVELRCDPISGHTALYWYRQSLGQGPEFLIYFQGTGAADDSGLPNDRFFAVRPEGSVSTLKIQRTERGDSAVYLCASSSTGQGAGNTIYFGEGSWLTVV.